This entry describes one TCR beta chain. Primers used in a second PCR of roughly 6 to 11 cycles were a sample-barcoded 5' primer and a J-beta primer mix. TCRdb re-called the 5' RACE reads through MiXCR, storing one row per CDR3 protein. Counted here are about 800,000 distinct CDR3 sequences, about 45% occurring once; the ten biggest clones make up 18%. This CDR3 contains 14 residues. Trimming pared 11 bases from V and 2 bases from J, leaving 18 bases between. Germline V gene data show CDR1 as ENHRY and CDR2 as SYGVKD. The data stem from a study of blood T cells in healthy people across ages. This TCR was recovered from a man older than 75 in good health. Sequencing was done on a sample of blood. The V call is TRBV10-3, the J call TRBJ1-1; D gene uncertain. In nucleotides, the CDR3 is TGTGCCGCCGGTCGAGGGCAGGCCAACACTGAAGCTTTCTTT. As protein: CAAGRGQANTEAFF.